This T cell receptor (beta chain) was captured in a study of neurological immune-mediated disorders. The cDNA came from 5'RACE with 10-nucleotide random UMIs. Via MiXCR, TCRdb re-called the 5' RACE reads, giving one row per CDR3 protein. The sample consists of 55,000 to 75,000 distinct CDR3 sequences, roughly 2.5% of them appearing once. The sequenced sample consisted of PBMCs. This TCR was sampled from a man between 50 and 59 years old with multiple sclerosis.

CDR3 in amino acids: CASSLTGTADSNQPQHF. The CDR3 nucleotides are TGTGCCAGCAGCTTAACCGGGACGGCAGATAGCAATCAGCCCCAGCATTTT. The chain uses TRBV7-2 and TRBJ1-5; possibly TRBD1 for D (5 bases). V was clipped by 2 bases and J by 0 bases, with 14 bases between them. Germline lookup yields CDR1 SGHTA and CDR2 FQGNSA. This CDR3 spans 17 amino acids. Based on the CDR3 plus reference TRBV7-2 and TRBJ1-5, the full variable domain is GAGVSQSPSNKVTEKGKDVELRCDPISGHTALYWYRQSLGQGLEFLIYFQGNSAPDKSGLPSDRFSAERTGGSVSTLTIQRTQQEDSAVYLCASSLTGTADSNQPQHFGDGTRLSIL.